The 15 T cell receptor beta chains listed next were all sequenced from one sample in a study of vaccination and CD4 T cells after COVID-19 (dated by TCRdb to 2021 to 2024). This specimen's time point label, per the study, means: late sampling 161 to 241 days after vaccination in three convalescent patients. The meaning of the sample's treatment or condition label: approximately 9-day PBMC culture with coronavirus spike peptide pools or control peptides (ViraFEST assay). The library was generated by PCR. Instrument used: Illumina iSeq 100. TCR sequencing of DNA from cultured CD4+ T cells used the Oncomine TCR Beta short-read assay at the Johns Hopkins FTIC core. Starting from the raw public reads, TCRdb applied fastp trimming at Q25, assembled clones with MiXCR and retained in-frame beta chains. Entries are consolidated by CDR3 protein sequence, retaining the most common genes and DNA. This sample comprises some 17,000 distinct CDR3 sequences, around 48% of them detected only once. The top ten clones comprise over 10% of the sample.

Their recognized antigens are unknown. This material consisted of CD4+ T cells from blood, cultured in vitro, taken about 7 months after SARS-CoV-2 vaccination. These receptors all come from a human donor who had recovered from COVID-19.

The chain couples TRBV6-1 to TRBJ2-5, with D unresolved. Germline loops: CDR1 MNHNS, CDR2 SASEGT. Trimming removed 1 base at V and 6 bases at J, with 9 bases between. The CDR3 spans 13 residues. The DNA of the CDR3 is TGTGCCAGCAGTGAAGGGGCGGTCCAGACCCAGTACTTC. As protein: CASSEGAVQTQYF.

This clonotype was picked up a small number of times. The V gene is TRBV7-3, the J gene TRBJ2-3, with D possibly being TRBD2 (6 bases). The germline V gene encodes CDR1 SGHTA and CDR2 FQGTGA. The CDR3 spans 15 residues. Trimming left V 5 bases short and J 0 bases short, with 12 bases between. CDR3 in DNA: TGTGCCAGCAGCCAAACTAGCCTTAGCACAGATACGCAGTATTTT. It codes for CASSQTSLSTDTQYF.

The CDR3 is CASSPQTGAMGYTF. In nucleotides, the CDR3 is TGTGCCAGCAGCCCACAAACAGGGGCTATGGGGTACACCTTC. V is TRBV12-3 or TRBV12-4 and J is TRBJ1-2, with 7 bases identical to TRBD1. The CDR3 consists of 14 residues. V lost 6 bases, J lost 11 bases, and 15 bases stayed unmatched.

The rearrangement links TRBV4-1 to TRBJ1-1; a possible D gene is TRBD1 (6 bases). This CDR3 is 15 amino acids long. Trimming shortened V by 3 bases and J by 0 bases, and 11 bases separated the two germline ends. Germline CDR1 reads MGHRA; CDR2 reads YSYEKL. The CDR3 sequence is CASSQYREMNTEAFF. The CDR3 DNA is TGCGCCAGCAGCCAGTACAGGGAAATGAACACTGAAGCTTTCTTT.

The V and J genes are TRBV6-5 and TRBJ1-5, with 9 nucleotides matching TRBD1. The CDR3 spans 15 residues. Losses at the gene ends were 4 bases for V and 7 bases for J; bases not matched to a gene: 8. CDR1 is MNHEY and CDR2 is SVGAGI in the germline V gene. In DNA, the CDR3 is TGTGCCAGCAGTTCTAGGACAGGGGTGGAACAGCCCCAGCATTTT. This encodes CASSSRTGVEQPQHF.

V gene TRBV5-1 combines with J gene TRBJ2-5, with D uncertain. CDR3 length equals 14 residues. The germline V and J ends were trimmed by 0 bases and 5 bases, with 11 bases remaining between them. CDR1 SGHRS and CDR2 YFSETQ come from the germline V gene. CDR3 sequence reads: CASSLEGMGETQYF. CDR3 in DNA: TGCGCCAGCAGCTTGGAAGGTATGGGGGAGACCCAGTACTTC.

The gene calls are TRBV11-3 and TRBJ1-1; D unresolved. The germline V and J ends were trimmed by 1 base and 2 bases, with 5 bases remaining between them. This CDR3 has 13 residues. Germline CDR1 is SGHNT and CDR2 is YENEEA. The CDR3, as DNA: TGTGCCAGCAGCTTAGCCATCAACACTGAAGCTTTCTTT. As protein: CASSLAINTEAFF.

CDR3 protein: CASSPPFGSGVEDTQYF. Here the CDR3 DNA reads TGTGCCAGCAGTCCACCCTTTGGTAGCGGGGTCGAAGATACGCAGTATTTT. The gene calls are TRBV27 and TRBJ2-3; 8 bases line up with TRBD2. CDR3 size: 17 residues. In germline, CDR1 is MNHEY, CDR2 SMNVEV (reference sequence). V lost 5 bases, J lost 5 bases, and 15 bases stayed unmatched.

The CDR3 spells CASSEEGRAGYGYTF. Written as DNA, the CDR3 is TGTGCCAGCAGTGAAGAGGGCAGGGCTGGCTATGGCTACACCTTC. The chain carries TRBV2 and TRBJ1-2; D possibly corresponds to TRBD1 (5 bases). The germline V and J ends were trimmed by 1 base and 4 bases, with 13 bases remaining between them. This CDR3 has 15 residues. Germline V gene sequence: CDR1 SNHLY, CDR2 FYNNEI. Full variable domain (rest looked up from reference TRBV2 and TRBJ1-2): EPEVTQTPSHQVTQMGQEVILRCVPISNHLYFYWYRQILGQKVEFLVSFYNNEISEKSEIFDDQFSVERPDGSNFTLKIRSTKLEDSAMYFCASSEEGRAGYGYTFGSGTRLTVV.

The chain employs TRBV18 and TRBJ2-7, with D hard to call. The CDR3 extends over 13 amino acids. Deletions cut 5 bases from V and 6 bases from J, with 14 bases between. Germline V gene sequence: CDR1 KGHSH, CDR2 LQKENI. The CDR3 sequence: CASSSQNKVEQYF. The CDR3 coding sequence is TGTGCCAGCTCATCCCAAAATAAAGTCGAGCAGTACTTC. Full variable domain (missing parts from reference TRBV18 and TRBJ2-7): NAGVMQNPRHLVRRRGQEARLRCSPMKGHSHVYWYRQLPEEGLKFMVYLQKENIIDESGMPKERFSAEFPKEGPSILRIQQVVRGDSAAYFCASSSQNKVEQYFGPGTRLTVT.

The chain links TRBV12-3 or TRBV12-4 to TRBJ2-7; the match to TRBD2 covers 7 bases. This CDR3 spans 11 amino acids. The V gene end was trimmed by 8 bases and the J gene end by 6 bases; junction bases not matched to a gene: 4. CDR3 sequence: CASGGESEQYF. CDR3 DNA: TGTGCCAGCGGGGGGGAGTCCGAGCAGTACTTC.

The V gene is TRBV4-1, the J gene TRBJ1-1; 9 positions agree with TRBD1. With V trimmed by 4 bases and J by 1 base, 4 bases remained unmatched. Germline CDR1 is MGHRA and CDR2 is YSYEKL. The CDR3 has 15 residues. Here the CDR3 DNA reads TGCGCCAGCAGCCCACCGGGACAGGGGAACACTGAAGCTTTCTTT. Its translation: CASSPPGQGNTEAFF.

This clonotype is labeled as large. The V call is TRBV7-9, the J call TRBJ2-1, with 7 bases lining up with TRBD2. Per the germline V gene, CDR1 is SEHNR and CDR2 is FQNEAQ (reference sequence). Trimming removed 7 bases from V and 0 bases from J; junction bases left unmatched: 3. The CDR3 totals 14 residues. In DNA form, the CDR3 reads TGTGCCAGCACCGGGACTAACTCCTACAATGAGCAGTTCTTC. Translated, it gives CASTGTNSYNEQFF.

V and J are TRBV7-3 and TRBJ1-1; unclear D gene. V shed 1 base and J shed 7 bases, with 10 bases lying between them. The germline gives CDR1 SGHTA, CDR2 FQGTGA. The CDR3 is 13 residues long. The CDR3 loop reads CASSLSGRGEAFF. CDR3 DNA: TGTGCCAGCAGCTTAAGCGGGCGGGGTGAAGCTTTCTTT. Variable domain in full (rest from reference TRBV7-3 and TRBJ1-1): GAGVSQTPSNKVTEKGKYVELRCDPISGHTALYWYRQSLGQGPEFLIYFQGTGAADDSGLPNDRFFAVRPEGSVSTLKIQRTERGDSAVYLCASSLSGRGEAFFGQGTRLTVV.

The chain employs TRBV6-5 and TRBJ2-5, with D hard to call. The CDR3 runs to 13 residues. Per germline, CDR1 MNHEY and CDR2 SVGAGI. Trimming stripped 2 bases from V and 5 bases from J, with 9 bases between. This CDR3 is CASSYVWAETQYF. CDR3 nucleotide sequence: TGTGCCAGCAGTTACGTGTGGGCGGAGACCCAGTACTTC.